This passage covers 3 T cell receptor beta chains from one sample sequenced in a study of T cells expressing NK-cell markers. TCRdb reanalyzed the 5' RACE reads and collapses them to one entry per CDR3 protein, without DNA. This table lists over 100,000 distinct CDR3 sequences. Sequences were obtained from blood T cells: a sorted CD56 or NKG2C T cell subset, CD4+ or CD8+ T cells, or bulk PBMC T cells (not recorded which). Receptors were obtained from a woman aged 18-69 years in good health.

The rearrangement joins TRBV4-3 to TRBJ1-1; as DNA is missing, the TRBD1 call by TCRdb cannot be tested. In germline, CDR1 is LGHNA, CDR2 YSLEER. This CDR3 spans 14 amino acids. The CDR3 protein is CASSQVAGPGRTFF.

The rearrangement links TRBV29-1 to TRBJ2-5; as DNA is missing, the TRBD2 call by TCRdb cannot be tested. This CDR3 region has 17 residues. Per the germline V gene, CDR1 is SQVTM and CDR2 is ANQGSEA. CDR3 region: CSVVSGTSGRIGETQYF.

The chain uses TRBV28 and TRBJ2-1; the D gene TCRdb calls, TRBD2, cannot be checked with no DNA. The V gene's germline CDR1 is MDHEN and CDR2 SYDVKM. This CDR3 region has 16 residues. CDR3 residues: CASSWANGLAGYEQFF. Supplemented by reference TRBV28 and TRBJ2-1, the full variable domain reads DVKVTQSSRYLVKRTGEKVFLECVQDMDHENMFWYRQDPGLGLRLIYFSYDVKMKEKGDIPEGYSVSREKKERFSLILESASTNQTSMYLCASSWANGLAGYEQFFGPGTRLTVL.